The present T cell receptor (beta chain) was sequenced within a study of blood T cell repertoires in COVID-19. Only in-frame clones appear in the TCRdb table, and some are missing; sequencing was by immunoSEQ multiplex PCR. The sample comprises about 96,000 clones, 70% to 85% of which are singletons, and 17% rests with the top ten. The receptor's source is a woman aged 60 to 75 with acute or convalescent COVID-19. Source material: peripheral blood.

The CDR3 nucleotides read TGTGCCAGCAGTTACTCACAGGGAGGGGGCACTGAAGCTTTCTTT. This translates into CASSYSQGGGTEAFF. This sequence joins TRBV6-6 and TRBJ1-1; D is perhaps TRBD1 (6 bases). The germline V gene has CDR1 MNHNY and CDR2 SVGAGI (reference sequence). V was cut by 0 bases and J by 4 bases, with 12 bases left in between. This CDR3 is 15 amino acids long.